This T cell receptor beta chain appears in the sequencing data of a study of CD8+ T cells in alopecia areata. Study results and limitations: Across lesional scalp, and particularly alopecia totalis/universalis, clonality surpassed that of normal scalp.

As to this clone: What it recognizes is unknown. Gene names denote mouse genes. Sequencing ends 4 residues short of the CDR3 end; the germline J gene provides the rest. This specimen includes other DNA sequences encoding the same CDR3.

Per germline, CDR1 LGHNA and CDR2 YNLKQL (reference sequence). The V and J ends lost 0 bases and 4 bases, in that order; junction bases with no gene match: 5. The CDR3 length is 16 residues. Extracted from the samples, RNA was reverse transcribed into cDNA to serve as the sequencing template. Using immunoSEQ multiplex PCR, the repertoire was profiled, and TCRdb retains in-frame clones only, with some absent. Observed in the sample are approximately 300,000 clones, none of them singletons. CD4, CD8alpha, NKG2D, NKG2ACE and other markers guided sorting of pooled cutaneous lymph node cells. This TCR derives from a C3H/HeJ mouse with alopecia areata. MHC haplotype here: H2-k. V is TRBV5 and J is TRBJ2-1, with 8 nucleotides matching TRBD2. Sequences were obtained from CD4+ T cells sorted from a lymph node. The sequenced part of the CDR3 DNA is TGTGCCAGCAGCCAAGAAGGAGGGGGGGCATATGCT. This sequence encodes CASSQEGGGAYA. The CDR3 in its entirety is CASSQEGGGAYAEQFF.